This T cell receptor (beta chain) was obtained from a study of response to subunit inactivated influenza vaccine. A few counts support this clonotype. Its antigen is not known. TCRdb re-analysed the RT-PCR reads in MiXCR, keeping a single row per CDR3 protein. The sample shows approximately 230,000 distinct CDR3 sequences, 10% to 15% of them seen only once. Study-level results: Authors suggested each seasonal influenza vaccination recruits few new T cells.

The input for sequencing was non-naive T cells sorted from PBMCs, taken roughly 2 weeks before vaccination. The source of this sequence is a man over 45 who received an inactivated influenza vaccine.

The CDR3 nucleotides are TGTGCCAGCAGCCGTGGGACCCCAAGGGGGGGGGTAGAGCAGTTCTTC. It yields the protein CASSRGTPRGGVEQFF. The rearrangement joins TRBV6-1 to TRBJ2-1, with D perhaps matching TRBD2 (7 bases). Per the germline V gene, CDR1 is MNHNS and CDR2 is SASEGT. V lost 6 bases and J 10 bases, leaving 25 bases between the germline ends. The CDR3 covers 16 residues.